This entry concerns a single T cell receptor beta chain. Germline CDR1 reads ENHRY; CDR2 reads SYGVKD. Between the trimmed V and J ends, which lost 6 bases and 7 bases, there was a span of 19 bases. CDR3 length: 15 amino acids. This entry comes from a study of T-cell memory formation after mild COVID-19. TCRdb passed the 5' RACE reads through MiXCR, listing each CDR3 protein once. The sample shows 250,000 to 350,000 distinct CDR3 sequences, about 15% of them seen only once. The genes are TRBV10-3 and TRBJ2-1, with D perhaps matching TRBD1 or TRBD2 (6 bases each). The receptor comes from a man between 18 and 29 years old who had mild COVID-19 (a few samples of this study predate the infection). Cell type and time point are not known. Sequences were obtained from PBMCs or a T cell subset sorted from them (not recorded which). This CDR3 reads CAIRDVQGRLNEQFF. The CDR3 DNA sequence: TGTGCCATCAGAGATGTGCAGGGGAGGTTGAATGAGCAGTTCTTC.